The present T cell receptor beta chain was sequenced within a study of Ad26.COV2.S vaccination and SARS-CoV-2 variants. Noted treatment: around 19 received Ad26.COV2.S at low or high dose, single or two shots; 5 received placebo; per-sample allocation not given. Vaccine and placebo recipients were sampled on day 63 after the first injection. This person who donated was an adult of 18-55 years in Boston. Trimming left V 5 bases short and J 3 bases short, with 19 bases between. The length of the CDR3 is 17 residues. CDR1 and CDR2 from the germline V gene are MNHEY and SMNVEV (reference sequence). A word on this clone: The antigen is undetermined.

Findings and caveats of the study: Relative to placebo recipients, vaccine recipients exhibited elevated spike-specific TCR breadth.

Repertoires were generated with immunoSEQ multiplex PCR, while TCRdb's copy carries only in-frame clones and drops some. Of some 480,000 clones listed, roughly 89% are singletons. J is TRBJ1-4 and V is TRBV27; no firm D call. The sequence was collected from a person aged 18-65 years who received the Ad26.COV2.S COVID-19 vaccine or a placebo. The sample in question was peripheral blood, obtained in a trial of Ad26.COV2.S vaccine versus placebo. The DNA for the CDR3 is TGTGCCAGCAGTCCCCTCCCAATAGCTTTACCTAATGAAAAACTGTTTTTT. Translated: CASSPLPIALPNEKLFF.